This T cell receptor beta chain was recorded in a study of early T cells in non-severe SARS-CoV-2 infection. Researchers attached unique molecular identifiers to individual cDNA molecules. TCRdb called the 5' RACE reads again in MiXCR, with one record for every CDR3 protein. This sample yields 35,000 to 45,000 distinct CDR3 sequences, of which approximately 6.3% are seen a single time; around 7.7% belongs to the top ten. Deletions cut 3 bases from V and 4 bases from J, with 6 bases between. Germline loops: CDR1 DFQATT, CDR2 SNEGSKA (reference sequence). The CDR3 contains 11 residues. This clonotype is medium-sized by share.

This sequence was found in an adult who was a healthcare worker with PCR-confirmed SARS-CoV-2 infection or an uninfected control (not recorded which). The chain couples TRBV20-1 to TRBJ1-2; D is unresolved. The source was whole blood, collected at baseline. For the CDR3, the DNA is TGCAGTGCTAGTAAAGGCTATGGCTACACCTTC. This codes for CSASKGYGYTF.